The 4 T cell receptor beta chains reported below all come from one sample, sequenced in a study of cytomegalovirus exposure and HLA in healthy donors. Primers for the PCR totalled 60 Vbeta and 13 Jbeta. The assay was immunoSEQ multiplex PCR, and TCRdb's table has in-frame clones only and misses some. The sample shows almost 200,000 clones, roughly 77% of them seen only once. The sample consisted of PBMCs. All receptors come from a male donor in good health and CMV-seropositive.

This clone was detected only once. J is TRBJ2-7 and V is TRBV28; 13 bases fit TRBD2. The CDR3 is 16 amino acids. J lost 7 bases, V lost 4 bases, and 10 bases had no gene match. The germline CDR1 and CDR2 sequences are MDHEN and SYDVKM. DNA for the CDR3: TGTGCCAGCAGTTCCGGACTAGCGGGAGCCCCGGGGGAGCAGTACTTC. Its protein product is CASSSGLAGAPGEQYF. Variable domain in full (rest from reference TRBV28 and TRBJ2-7): DVKVTQSSRYLVKRTGEKVFLECVQDMDHENMFWYRQDPGLGLRLIYFSYDVKMKEKGDIPEGYSVSREKKERFSLILESASTNQTSMYLCASSSGLAGAPGEQYFGPGTRLTVT.

The gene calls are TRBV19 and TRBJ2-2; the match to TRBD1 covers 7 bases. Germline values: CDR1 LNHDA, CDR2 SQIVND (reference sequence). The CDR3 length is 15 residues. Unmatched junction bases numbered 6, after V lost 6 bases and J lost 2 bases. CDR3 DNA: TGTGCCAGTAGGGGGCCAGGGGGTAACACCGGGGAGCTGTTTTTT. Encoded protein: CASRGPGGNTGELFF.

This rearrangement joins TRBV4-1 to TRBJ1-3, with 7 bases lining up with TRBD1. The CDR3 length is 17 residues. Trimming cost V 4 bases and J 0 bases; bases outside gene matches: 9. Germline V gene sequence: CDR1 MGHRA, CDR2 YSYEKL. CDR3 nucleotides: TGCGCCAGCAGCCGGACCGATACAGGGGTCTCTGGAAACACCATATATTTT. Encoded protein: CASSRTDTGVSGNTIYF.

The chain has TRBV27 and TRBJ2-2, with D maybe TRBD1 (5 bases). Trimming took off 5 bases at V and 0 bases at J, with 19 bases between the two ends. CDR3 length equals 18 residues. In germline, CDR1 is MNHEY, CDR2 SMNVEV (reference sequence). The CDR3 bases are TGTGCCAGCAGTCCTAATCTCCAGACAGTCGCGAACACCGGGGAGCTGTTTTTT. Its translation: CASSPNLQTVANTGELFF.